These 15 T cell receptor beta chains originate from one sample sequenced in a study of cytomegalovirus exposure and HLA in healthy donors. Measured with immunoSEQ multiplex PCR; TCRdb has only the in-frame clones, and not every one. Found here are over 200,000 clones, roughly 87% of them singletons; the top ten hold 1.5% to 2.5%. Sequenced sample: PBMCs. Source of these receptors: a young woman in good health and CMV-seropositive.

The V gene is TRBV25-1, the J gene TRBJ2-2; TRBD2 aligns across 9 bases. There are 16 residues in the CDR3. The germline V gene encodes CDR1 MGHDK and CDR2 SYGVNS. V shed 4 bases, J shed 0 bases, and the junction held 3 bases outside the gene matches. The CDR3, as DNA: TGTGCCAGCAGTGGCCTAGCGGGGACGAACACCGGGGAGCTGTTTTTT. Encoded protein: CASSGLAGTNTGELFF.

The table lists this clone with a count of one. The V and J genes are TRBV19 and TRBJ1-1; D uncertain. Germline values: CDR1 LNHDA, CDR2 SQIVND (reference sequence). V lost 4 bases to trimming and J lost 5 bases, with 8 bases between them. The CDR3 extends over 12 amino acids. For the CDR3, the DNA is TGTGCCAGTAGTACCCTTCGGACTGAAGCTTTCTTT. Amino acid sequence: CASSTLRTEAFF.

This clone was seen a single time. The rearrangement links TRBV9 to TRBJ2-7, with TRBD1 matching 8 bases. V was pared by 4 bases and J by 3 bases, with 12 bases of the junction left unmatched. The CDR3 totals 16 residues. In germline, CDR1 is SGDLS, CDR2 YYNGEE. The DNA for the CDR3 is TGTGCCAGCAGCCCCTGGGCGGCAGGGGGCATCTACGAGCAGTACTTC. Translated, it gives CASSPWAAGGIYEQYF.

The chain employs TRBV28 and TRBJ2-7; a possible D gene is TRBD2 (6 bases). The V gene's germline CDR1 is MDHEN and CDR2 SYDVKM. This CDR3 spans 13 amino acids. The V end lost 7 bases, the J end lost 3 bases, and 13 bases lay between the germline ends. CDR3 coding DNA: TGTGCCAGCACCGGGACTCGACACTACGAGCAGTACTTC. Its protein is CASTGTRHYEQYF.

V usage is TRBV4-2 and J usage is TRBJ1-2; D perhaps matches TRBD1 (6 bases). CDR1 is LGHNA and CDR2 is YNFKEQ in the germline V gene. The CDR3 totals 17 residues. V dropped 0 bases and J dropped 4 bases, with 18 bases sitting between them. CDR3 sequence (DNA): TGTGCCAGCAGCCAAGACCCACAGGGCATCTCGATCTATGGCTACACCTTC. Translation: CASSQDPQGISIYGYTF.

This clone was seen a few times. This chain uses TRBV6-1 with TRBJ1-4, with 9 bases matching TRBD1. The CDR3 length is 19 residues. The germline gives CDR1 MNHNS, CDR2 SASEGT. Losses at the gene ends were 0 bases for V and 5 bases for J; bases not matched to a gene: 13. The CDR3 region is CASSEAQSGGTGRNEKLFF. As DNA, the CDR3 is TGTGCCAGCAGTGAAGCGCAAAGCGGAGGGACAGGGCGGAATGAAAAACTGTTTTTT.

The V call is TRBV19, the J call TRBJ2-7; 7 nucleotides line up with TRBD1. CDR3 length: 15 residues. From germline, CDR1 is LNHDA and CDR2 SQIVND (reference sequence). V shed 5 bases and J 0 bases; nucleotides not matched to a gene: 7. The chain's CDR3 is CASSVRGQSSYEQYF. As DNA, the CDR3 is TGTGCCAGTAGTGTAAGGGGACAGAGCTCCTACGAGCAGTACTTC.

The V gene is TRBV27, the J gene TRBJ2-2; a possible D gene is TRBD2 (5 bases). The germline V and J ends were trimmed by 6 bases and 2 bases, with 13 bases remaining between them. This CDR3 contains 15 residues. Germline V gene lookup returns CDR1 MNHEY and CDR2 SMNVEV (reference sequence). In DNA form, the CDR3 reads TGTGCCAGCAGGTGGGCGGGCGGAAACACCGGGGAGCTGTTTTTT. It is translated as CASRWAGGNTGELFF.

The rearrangement uses TRBV20-1 and TRBJ1-2, with 7 bases that match TRBD1. Germline V gene data show CDR1 as DFQATT and CDR2 as SNEGSKA (reference sequence). The CDR3 is made up of 11 amino acids. CDR3 loop: CSLTGDYGYTF. The CDR3 bases are TGCAGCCTAACAGGGGACTATGGCTACACCTTC.

This rearrangement joins TRBV5-1 to TRBJ1-3; 7 nucleotides line up with TRBD1. The germline V gene encodes CDR1 SGHRS and CDR2 YFSETQ. Germline trimming cut 0 bases from V and 0 bases from J; bases unmatched to any gene: 3. The CDR3 totals 16 residues. The CDR3 region has the DNA TGCGCCAGCAGCTTGGTGGGGACAGTCTCTGGAAACACCATATATTTT. It yields the protein CASSLVGTVSGNTIYF.

The CDR3 bases are TGTGCCAGCAGTGCCCACCAGGGAGGAAGCACTGAAGCTTTCTTT. This sequence encodes CASSAHQGGSTEAFF. The J gene is TRBJ1-1, the V gene TRBV27; a weak D match, TRBD1 (5 bases). The V gene lost 5 bases and the J gene lost 4 bases, with 17 bases spanning the gap. Germline V gene sequence: CDR1 MNHEY, CDR2 SMNVEV (reference sequence). The CDR3 covers 15 residues.

The V gene is TRBV29-1, the J gene TRBJ2-7; 7 bases match TRBD1. CDR3 length equals 12 residues. Germline-derived CDR1 and CDR2 are SQVTM and ANQGSEA. V lost 1 base, J lost 6 bases, and 3 bases stayed unmatched. CDR3 in DNA: TGCAGCGTTGAAGCACCAGGGGGCGAGCAGTACTTC. Protein: CSVEAPGGEQYF.

The chain combines TRBV13 with TRBJ2-7; D perhaps matches TRBD1 (7 bases). V gave up 7 bases and J gave up 2 bases, with 15 bases separating them. This CDR3 comprises 14 residues. CDR1 PRHDT and CDR2 FYEKMQ come from the germline V gene (reference sequence). CDR3 protein: CASTLEGQTYEQYF. DNA of the CDR3: TGTGCCAGCACTTTGGAGGGACAGACCTACGAGCAGTACTTC.

J is TRBJ2-7 and V is TRBV10-3; the D gene is possibly TRBD1 (6 bases). The V end was cut by 3 bases, the J end by 5 bases, with 11 bases between. The length of the CDR3 is 13 residues. The germline gives CDR1 ENHRY, CDR2 SYGVKD. CDR3 region: CAISDQGSDEQYF. The CDR3 DNA is TGTGCCATCAGTGACCAGGGGAGTGACGAGCAGTACTTC.

This chain links TRBV28 with TRBJ2-7; D may be TRBD2 (7 bases). Germline CDR1 reads MDHEN; CDR2 reads SYDVKM. The CDR3 extends over 14 amino acids. V was trimmed by 6 bases and J by 2 bases, leaving 14 bases between them. The CDR3 here is CASRFGGRTYEQYF. The CDR3 DNA follows: TGTGCCAGCAGGTTCGGGGGGCGAACCTACGAGCAGTACTTC.